This T cell receptor beta chain was captured by sequencing in a study of blood T cell repertoires in COVID-19. Study-level background: PBMCs, B-cell-depleted T cells, or T cells were the source of the cDNA or gDNA that made up the material.

Germline V gene data show CDR1 as SGHAT and CDR2 as FQDESV (reference sequence). The CDR3 loop spans 13 amino acids. V shed 5 bases and J shed 3 bases, with 11 bases lying between them. Clones were sequenced by immunoSEQ multiplex PCR, and TCRdb holds only the in-frame ones, with some missing. This sample has 200,000 to 250,000 clones, with more than 80% found just once. Everyone who took part was roughly 18 to 89 years old, and they came from over 20 US areas. Sample: PBMCs or T cells enriched from blood (not recorded which). The TCR was taken from a woman aged 18-35 years in a cohort exposed to, infected with or recovered from COVID-19 (not recorded which). This chain connects TRBV11-1 to TRBJ2-7; tentatively, D is TRBD1 (5 bases). CDR3 DNA: TGTGCCAGCAGCCCCGACAGAGACTACGAGCAGTACTTC. It codes for CASSPDRDYEQYF.